Presented here are 5 T cell receptor beta chains from one specimen sequenced in a study of shared clonotypes between healthy human individuals. The table came from immunoSEQ multiplex PCR; TCRdb's copy has only in-frame clones and leaves some out. There are approximately 1.4 million clones in the sample; 95% to 99% occur only once, and less than 0.55% lies in the top ten. Sequencing was done on a sample of naive CD4+ T cells sorted from blood. The subset: CD45RA+ positively selected. The source is a man between 25 and 39 years old in good health.

The chain employs TRBV7-6 and TRBJ2-3, with no clear D. The CDR3 extends over 12 amino acids. From germline, CDR1 is SGHVS and CDR2 FNYEAQ. V was shortened by 1 base and J by 4 bases, with 3 bases between the two germline ends. CDR3 in DNA: TGTGCCAGCAGCTTAGAAGCAGATACGCAGTATTTT. Its translation is CASSLEADTQYF. Together with reference TRBV7-6 and TRBJ2-3, the CDR3 gives the full variable domain: GAGVSQSPRYKVTKRGQDVALRCDPISGHVSLYWYRQALGQGPEFLTYFNYEAQQDKSGLPNDRFSAERPEGSISTLTIQRTEQRDSAMYRCASSLEADTQYFGPGTRLTVL.

This clone came up once. The chain recombines TRBV29-1 with TRBJ1-1; D uncertain. The germline V gene encodes CDR1 SQVTM and CDR2 ANQGSEA. Deletions cut 4 bases from V and 4 bases from J, with 13 bases between. The CDR3 is 13 amino acids. The CDR3 bases are TGCAGCGTTGCTGGCGTGATGATCACTGAAGCTTTCTTT. The encoded protein is CSVAGVMITEAFF.

Worth noting for this clone: The sample carries other DNA sequences with the same CDR3. CDR3 region: CASSVGLAAYEQYF. CDR3 DNA sequence: TGTGCCAGCAGTGTGGGACTAGCGGCCTACGAGCAGTACTTC. The chain carries TRBV2 and TRBJ2-7; 11 nucleotides match TRBD2. Per germline, CDR1 SNHLY and CDR2 FYNNEI. The ends lost 4 bases at V and 2 bases at J; junction bases unmatched: 1. The CDR3 runs 14 residues.

The chain links TRBV27 to TRBJ2-1; 10 bases are a match to TRBD1. Germline lookup yields CDR1 MNHEY and CDR2 SMNVEV (reference sequence). J gave up 6 bases and V 1 base, and 9 bases lay outside the gene matches. This CDR3 spans 17 amino acids. The CDR3 bases are TGTGCCAGCAGTTTATATTCCCCGGGACAGGGGACCAATGAGCAGTTCTTC. The encoded protein is CASSLYSPGQGTNEQFF.

The chain carries TRBV7-3 and TRBJ2-7, with 9 bases fitting TRBD2. The CDR3 runs to 16 residues. The V gene end was trimmed by 5 bases and the J gene end by 4 bases; junction bases not matched to a gene: 12. Germline V gene lookup returns CDR1 SGHTA and CDR2 FQGTGA. Here the CDR3 reads CASSPDSGSQIYEQYF. CDR3 bases: TGTGCCAGCAGCCCCGATAGCGGGAGTCAAATTTACGAGCAGTACTTC.